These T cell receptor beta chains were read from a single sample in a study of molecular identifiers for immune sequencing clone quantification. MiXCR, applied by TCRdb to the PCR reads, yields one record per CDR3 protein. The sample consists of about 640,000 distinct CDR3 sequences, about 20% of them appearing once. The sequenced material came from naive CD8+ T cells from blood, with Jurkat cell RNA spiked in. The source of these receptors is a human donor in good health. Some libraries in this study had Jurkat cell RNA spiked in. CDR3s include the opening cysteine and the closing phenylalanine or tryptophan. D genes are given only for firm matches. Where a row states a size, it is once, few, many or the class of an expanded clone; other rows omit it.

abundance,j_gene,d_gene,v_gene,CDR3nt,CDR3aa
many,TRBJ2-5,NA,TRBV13,TGTGCCAGCAGCCCAATCTCTCCAGCGGAGACCCAGTACTTC,CASSPISPAETQYF
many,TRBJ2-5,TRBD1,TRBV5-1,TGCGCCAGCAGCCCCTCGGACAGGATAACGGGGGAGACCCAGTACTTC,CASSPSDRITGETQYF
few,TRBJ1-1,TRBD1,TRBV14,TGTGCCAGCAGCCAAGACACCGACAGGGCCACTGAAGCTTTCTTT,CASSQDTDRATEAFF
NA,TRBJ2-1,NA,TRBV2,TGTGCCAGCAGTGTGGCAGGGGTTTTGTACAATGAGCAGTTCTTC,CASSVAGVLYNEQFF
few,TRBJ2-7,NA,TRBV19,TGTGCCAGTAGTATAGTTCCCAGGGCCCACGAGCAGTACTTC,CASSIVPRAHEQYF
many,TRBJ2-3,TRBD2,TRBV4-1,TGCGCCAGCAGCCAAGATCCTAGCGGGAGCTTAGATACGCAGTATTTT,CASSQDPSGSLDTQYF
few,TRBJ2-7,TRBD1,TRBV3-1,TGTGCCAGCAGCTCCGGGACAGTTAGCTCCTACGAGCAGTACTTC,CASSSGTVSSYEQYF
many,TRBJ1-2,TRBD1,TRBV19,TGTGCCAGTAGGTGGACAGGGGGAAGCTATGGCTACACCTTC,CASRWTGGSYGYTF
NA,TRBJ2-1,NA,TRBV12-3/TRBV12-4,TGTGCCAGCAGCCCCGCCATCGTTGAGCAGTTCTTC,CASSPAIVEQFF
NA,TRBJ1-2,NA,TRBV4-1,TGCGCCAGCAGCCAAGAGTATTTGAGGAACGGCTACACCTTC,CASSQEYLRNGYTF
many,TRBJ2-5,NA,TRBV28,TGTGCCAGCAGTCTCACCAGGACAGACGGTGAGACCCAGTACTTC,CASSLTRTDGETQYF
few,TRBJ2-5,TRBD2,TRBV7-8,TGTGCCAGCAGCTTAGTTGGAGCGGGGGTCCCACAAGAGACCCAGCACTTC,CASSLVGAGVPQETQHF
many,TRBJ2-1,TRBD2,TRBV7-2,TGTGCCAGCAGCTTGGGACTAGCGGGAGTGAATGAGCAGTTCTTC,CASSLGLAGVNEQFF
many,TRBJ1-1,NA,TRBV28,TGTGCCAGCAGTTCGGGACACCAGGACACTGAAGCTTTCTTT,CASSSGHQDTEAFF
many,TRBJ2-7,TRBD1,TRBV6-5,TGTGCCAGCAGTCCGGACAGGGTATACGAGCAGTACTTC,CASSPDRVYEQYF
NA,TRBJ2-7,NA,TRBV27,TGTGCCAGCAGTTTAATCTGGACAAGCTACGAGCAGCACTTC,CASSLIWTSYEQHF
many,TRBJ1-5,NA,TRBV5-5,TGTGCCAGCAGCGCTCAGGGGTATAGCAATCAGCCCCAGCATTTT,CASSAQGYSNQPQHF
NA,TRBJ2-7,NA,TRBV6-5,TGTGCCAGCGGGGGGTCCGTCTACGAGCAGTACTTC,CASGGSVYEQYF
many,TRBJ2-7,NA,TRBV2,TGTGCCAGCAGTGAATGGCTAGGGAACTACGAGCAGTACTTC,CASSEWLGNYEQYF
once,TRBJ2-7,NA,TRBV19,TGTGCCAGTAAGGGGTCCCAACCCTACGAGCAGTACTTC,CASKGSQPYEQYF
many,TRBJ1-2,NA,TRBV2,TGTGCCAGCAGACCCGTCGGACAGAACTATGGCTACACCTTC,CASRPVGQNYGYTF
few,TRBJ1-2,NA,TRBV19,TGTGCCAGTAGTAAGCTTTCCGACGGATCCTATGGCTACACCTTC,CASSKLSDGSYGYTF
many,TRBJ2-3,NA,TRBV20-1,TGCAGTGCTAGCCGGGGCAGCACAGATACGCAGTATTTT,CSASRGSTDTQYF
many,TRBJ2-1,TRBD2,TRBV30,TGTGCCTGGAGTGTATGGGCGGGAGGGCCCGGTGAGCAGTTCTTC,CAWSVWAGGPGEQFF
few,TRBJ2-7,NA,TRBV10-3,TGTGCCATCAGTGACGAAGGGAGTCGGGAGTACGAGCAGTACTTC,CAISDEGSREYEQYF
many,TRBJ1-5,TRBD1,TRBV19,TGTGCCAGTAGTATACCAGGGGGCGTGAATCAGCCCCAGCATTTT,CASSIPGGVNQPQHF
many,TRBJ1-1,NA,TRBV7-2,TGTGCCAGCAGCTTCCCGACGGGGGAGTCGTCCGTGATTGCTGAAGCTTTCTTT,CASSFPTGESSVIAEAFF
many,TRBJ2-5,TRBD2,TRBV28,TGTGCCAGCAGGCGGCTAGCGGGACCACAAGAGACCCAGTACTTC,CASRRLAGPQETQYF
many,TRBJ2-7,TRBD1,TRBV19,TGTGCCAGTAGCACAGGGGCCACCTACGAGCAGTACTTC,CASSTGATYEQYF
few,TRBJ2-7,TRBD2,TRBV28,TGTGCCAGCAGTTTATGGAGGGGGACTAGCTCCTACGAGCAGTACTTC,CASSLWRGTSSYEQYF
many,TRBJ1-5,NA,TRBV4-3,TGCGCCAGCAGCCAAGATGAAGGGTTTGATCAGCCCCAGCATTTT,CASSQDEGFDQPQHF
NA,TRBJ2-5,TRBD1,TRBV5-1,TGCGCCAGCAGCTTAATAGTGGGACAGGGAGGCCAAGAGACCCAGTACTTC,CASSLIVGQGGQETQYF
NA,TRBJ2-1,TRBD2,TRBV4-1,TGCGCCAGCAGCGAAGCTAGCGGGAGGTACAATGAGCAGTTCTTC,CASSEASGRYNEQFF
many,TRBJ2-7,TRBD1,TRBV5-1,TGCGCCAGCAGCTTGCGGACAGGCTACGAGCAGTACTTC,CASSLRTGYEQYF
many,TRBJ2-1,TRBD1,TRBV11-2,TGTGCCAGCAGCTTAGAGGGACAGAGCATATACAATGAGCAGTTCTTC,CASSLEGQSIYNEQFF
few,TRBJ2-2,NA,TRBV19,TGTGCCAGTACCCTCTACAGTCCCCGCACCGGGGAGCTGTTTTTT,CASTLYSPRTGELFF
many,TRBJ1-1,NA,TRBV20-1,TGCAGTGCTAGGTCCCCCCTATTGATAGAGGACACTGAAGCTTTCTTT,CSARSPLLIEDTEAFF
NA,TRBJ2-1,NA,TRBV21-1,TGTGCCAGCAGCAAAGTAAAGCGGGGGGATATCAATGAGCAGTTCTTC,CASSKVKRGDINEQFF
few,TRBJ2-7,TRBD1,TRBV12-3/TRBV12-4,TGTGCCAGCAGTTCGAACGGACCGGGACAGGGGGTCTCCTACGAGCAGTACTTC,CASSSNGPGQGVSYEQYF
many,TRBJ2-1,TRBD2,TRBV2,TGTGCCAGCAGTGAACACCCATTGCCGGTCCCGGGGGGGCCGAACAATGAGCAGTTCTTC,CASSEHPLPVPGGPNNEQFF
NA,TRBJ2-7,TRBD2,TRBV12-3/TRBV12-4,TGTGCCAGCAGCACGACTAGCGGGGGACCGGAGCAGTACTTC,CASSTTSGGPEQYF
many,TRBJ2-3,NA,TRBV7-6,TGTGCCAGCAGCTTAGAAGTCAGTGTTGGTGGTTTCACAGATACGCAGTATTTT,CASSLEVSVGGFTDTQYF
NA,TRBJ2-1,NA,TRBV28,TGTGTCAGCAGTTTAGGGCCACTCGGTTACGATGAGCAGTTCTTC,CVSSLGPLGYDEQFF
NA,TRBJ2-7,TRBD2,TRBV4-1,TGCGCCAGCAGCCAAGAACTAGCGGGGCCGTCCTACGAGCAGTACTTC,CASSQELAGPSYEQYF
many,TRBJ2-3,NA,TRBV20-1,TGCAGTGCTCGAGACCCATATAGCACAGATACGCAGTATTTT,CSARDPYSTDTQYF
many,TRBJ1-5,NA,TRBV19,TGTGCCAGTAGTATTTGGGGCCTCAATCAGCCCCAGCATTTT,CASSIWGLNQPQHF
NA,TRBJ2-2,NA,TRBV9,TGTGCCAGCAGCGTAGGGGGAACCGGGGAGCTGTCTTTT,CASSVGGTGELSF
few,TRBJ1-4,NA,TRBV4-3,TGCGCCAGCAGCCAAGATTGGGCAGAGGGGAAGGAAAAACTGTTTTTT,CASSQDWAEGKEKLFF
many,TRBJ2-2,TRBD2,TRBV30,TGTGCCGGCTTGGGGGGGGTGTCTACCGGGGAGCTGTTTTTT,CAGLGGVSTGELFF
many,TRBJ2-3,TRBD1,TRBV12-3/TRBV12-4,TGTGCCAGCAGTTCAAGGACAGGGGGCGTGAAAGATACGCAGTATTTT,CASSSRTGGVKDTQYF
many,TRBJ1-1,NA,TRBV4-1,TGCGCCAGCAGCCATCCAGCGGGGGGCCGGGCCAACACTGAAGCTTTCTTT,CASSHPAGGRANTEAFF